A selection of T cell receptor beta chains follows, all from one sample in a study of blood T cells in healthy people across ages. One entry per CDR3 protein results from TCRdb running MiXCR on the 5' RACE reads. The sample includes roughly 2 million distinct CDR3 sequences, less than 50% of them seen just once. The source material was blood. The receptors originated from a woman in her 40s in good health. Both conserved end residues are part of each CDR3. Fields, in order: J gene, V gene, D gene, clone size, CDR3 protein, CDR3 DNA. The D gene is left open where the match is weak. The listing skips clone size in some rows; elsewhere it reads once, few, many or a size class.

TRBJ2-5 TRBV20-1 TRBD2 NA CSASGGTSGVQETQYF TGCAGTGCTAGTGGGGGGACTAGCGGGGTTCAAGAGACCCAGTACTTC
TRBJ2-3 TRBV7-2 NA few CASSLQVLSTDTQYF TGTGCCAGCAGCCTGCAGGTTCTAAGCACAGATACGCAGTATTTT
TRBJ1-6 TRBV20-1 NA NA CIVGSSYNSPLHF TGCATAGTGGGGAGCTCCTATAATTCACCCCTCCACTTT
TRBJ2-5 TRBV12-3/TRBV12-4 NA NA CASSQGRWYQETQYF TGTGCCAGCAGTCAGGGACGGTGGTACCAAGAGACCCAGTACTTC
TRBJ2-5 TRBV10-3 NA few CAISESGGTIETQYF TGTGCCATCAGTGAGTCAGGCGGGACCATAGAGACCCAGTACTTC
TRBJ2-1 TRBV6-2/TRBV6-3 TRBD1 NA CASSYPTGNYSYNEQFF TGTGCCAGCAGTTACCCGACAGGGAATTACTCCTACAATGAGCAGTTCTTC
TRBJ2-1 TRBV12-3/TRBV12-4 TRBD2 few CASSLMTSTTFAYNEQFF TGTGCCAGCAGTTTAATGACTAGCACCACATTCGCCTACAATGAGCAGTTCTTC
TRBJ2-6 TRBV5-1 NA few CASSVPGFPGANVLTF TGCGCCAGCAGCGTCCCAGGGTTCCCTGGGGCCAACGTCCTGACTTTC
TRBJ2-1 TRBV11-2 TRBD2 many CASSLLAGGPGEQFF TGTGCCAGCAGTTTGCTAGCGGGGGGGCCAGGTGAGCAGTTCTTC
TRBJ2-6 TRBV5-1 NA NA CASSLLGGLGANVLTF TGCGCCAGCAGCTTGTTGGGGGGTCTGGGGGCCAACGTCCTGACTTTC
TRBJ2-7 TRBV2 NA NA CASSEEDLSYEQYF TGTGCCAGCAGTGAAGAGGACCTCTCCTACGAGCAGTACTTC
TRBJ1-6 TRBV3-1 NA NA CASNHGGNSPLHF TGTGCCAGCAACCACGGGGGGAATTCACCCCTCCACTTT
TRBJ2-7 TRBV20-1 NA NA CSAYSSYEQYF TGCAGTGCTTATAGCTCCTACGAGCAGTACTTC
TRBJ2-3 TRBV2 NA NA CASSPEAGDSDTQYF TGTGCCAGCAGCCCCGAGGCAGGGGATTCAGATACGCAGTATTTT
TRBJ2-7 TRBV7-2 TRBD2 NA CASSLGPTGRGAYEQYF TGTGCCAGCAGCTTAGGGCCAACGGGGCGGGGGGCCTACGAGCAGTACTTC
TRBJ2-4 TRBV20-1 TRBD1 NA CSAVQGDEGQYF TGCAGTGCTGTACAGGGGGATGAGGGTCAGTACTTC
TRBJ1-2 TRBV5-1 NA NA CASSLDGRLSYGYTF TGCGCCAGCAGCTTGGACGGCAGGTTAAGCTATGGCTACACCTTC
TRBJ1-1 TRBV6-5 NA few CASSYSIGAGGTEAFF TGTGCCAGCAGTTACTCAATAGGGGCGGGGGGCACTGAAGCTTTCTTT
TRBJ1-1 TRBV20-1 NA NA CSARDSHMNTEAFF TGCAGTGCTAGAGATTCCCACATGAACACTGAAGCTTTCTTT
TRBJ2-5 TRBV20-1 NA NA CSARVQALGKETQYF TGCAGTGCTAGAGTTCAGGCGCTGGGGAAAGAGACCCAGTACTTC
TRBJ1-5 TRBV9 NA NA CASSVGEGSGSGQPQHF TGTGCCAGCAGCGTAGGTGAAGGGTCGGGATCCGGACAGCCCCAGCATTTT
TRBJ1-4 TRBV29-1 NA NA CSAEAGATNEKLFF TGCAGCGCCGAGGCAGGGGCAACTAATGAAAAACTGTTTTTT
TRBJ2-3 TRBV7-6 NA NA CASSRGGMRDRVDTQYF TGTGCCAGCAGCCGGGGGGGGATGAGGGACAGGGTTGATACGCAGTATTTT
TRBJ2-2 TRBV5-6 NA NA CASSLLTGTGELFF TGTGCCAGCAGCTTGCTTACCGGGACCGGGGAGCTGTTTTTT
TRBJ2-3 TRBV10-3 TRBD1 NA CAISEAGQGVDTQYF TGTGCCATCAGTGAGGCGGGACAGGGGGTGGATACGCAGTATTTT
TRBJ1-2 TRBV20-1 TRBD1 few CSARGGTGNTNYGYTF TGCAGTGCTAGAGGTGGGACAGGAAATACTAACTATGGCTACACCTTC
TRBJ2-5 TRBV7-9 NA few CASSSERQGGKETQYF TGTGCCAGCAGCTCGGAAAGACAGGGAGGGAAAGAGACCCAGTACTTC
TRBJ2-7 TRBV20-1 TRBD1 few CSADKRKDRVGEQYF TGCAGTGCTGACAAACGGAAGGACAGGGTAGGAGAGCAGTACTTC
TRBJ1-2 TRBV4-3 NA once CASSPPGAVGYGYTF TGCGCCAGCAGCCCCCCGGGGGCAGTTGGCTATGGCTACACCTTC
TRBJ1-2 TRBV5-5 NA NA CASRGDGRQDGYTF TGTGCCAGCAGGGGGGACGGCCGACAGGATGGCTACACCTTC
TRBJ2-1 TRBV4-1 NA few CASSQIVQAGLYNEQFF TGCGCCAGCAGCCAAATAGTACAGGCCGGGCTTTACAATGAGCAGTTCTTC
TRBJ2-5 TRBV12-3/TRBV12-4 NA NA CASSQSLEKLVETQYF TGTGCCAGCAGTCAATCCCTTGAGAAGCTAGTAGAGACCCAGTACTTC
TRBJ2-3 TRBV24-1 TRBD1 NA CATSDGTGGPDTQYF TGTGCCACCAGTGACGGGACAGGGGGTCCAGATACGCAGTATTTT
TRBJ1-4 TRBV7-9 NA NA CASSLVQVGKLFF TGTGCCAGCAGCTTAGTCCAGGTCGGAAAACTGTTTTTT
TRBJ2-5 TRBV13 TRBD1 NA CASSTRQGFPRETQYF TGTGCCAGCAGCACCCGACAGGGATTTCCCCGAGAGACCCAGTACTTC
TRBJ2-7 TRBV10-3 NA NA CAISAGCGQASYEQYF TGTGCCATCAGTGCTGGATGTGGTCAGGCCTCCTACGAGCAGTACTTC
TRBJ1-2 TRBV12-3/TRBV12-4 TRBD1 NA CASTPDRVGGYTF TGTGCCAGCACCCCAGACAGGGTCGGTGGCTACACCTTC
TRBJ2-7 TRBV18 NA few CASSPRRGGTYEQYF TGTGCCAGCTCACCACGCAGGGGCGGGACCTACGAGCAGTACTTC
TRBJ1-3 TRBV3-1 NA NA CASSPPTLSGNTIYF TGTGCCAGCAGCCCCCCGACTCTCTCTGGAAACACCATATATTTT
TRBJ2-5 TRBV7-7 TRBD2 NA CASSLVWRGGPEQETQYF TGTGCTAGCAGCTTAGTGTGGCGGGGGGGCCCTGAACAAGAGACCCAGTACTTC